This passage covers 24 T cell receptor beta chains from one sample sequenced in a study of cytomegalovirus exposure and HLA in healthy donors. This table comes from immunoSEQ multiplex PCR, and its TCRdb copy is limited to in-frame clones, with some not included. The sample includes 130,000 to 150,000 clones, about 90% of them seen just once. The sequencing input was PBMCs. The receptors were gathered from a man between 18 and 29 years old in good health and CMV-seronegative.

The chain combines TRBV5-6 with TRBJ2-1; 10 bases map to TRBD2. There are 16 residues in the CDR3. V lost 0 bases to trimming and J lost 3 bases; unmatched junction nucleotides: 3. Germline loops: CDR1 SGHDT, CDR2 YYEEEE. As DNA, the CDR3 is TGTGCCAGCAGCTTGGGAGTAGCGGGGGGCTACAATGAGCAGTTCTTC. Amino acids: CASSLGVAGGYNEQFF.

The chain uses TRBV18 and TRBJ2-5; 8 nucleotides align to TRBD2. V shed 0 bases, J shed 2 bases, and the junction held 8 bases outside the gene matches. The CDR3 consists of 17 residues. Germline V lookup: CDR1 KGHSH, CDR2 LQKENI. CDR3 amino acids: CASSPPLGGGKQETQYF. In nucleotides, the CDR3 is TGTGCCAGCTCACCACCGCTCGGCGGGGGGAAACAAGAGACCCAGTACTTC.

The V call is TRBV6-1, the J call TRBJ2-7; D may be TRBD1 (6 bases). The CDR3 is made up of 17 amino acids. The V gene lost 2 bases and the J gene lost 0 bases, with 17 bases spanning the gap. Germline CDR1 and CDR2: MNHNS and SASEGT. The CDR3: CASSEYFGRGNSYEQYF. In nucleotides, the CDR3 is TGTGCCAGCAGTGAATATTTCGGAAGGGGGAACTCCTACGAGCAGTACTTC.

A single count supports this clone. The chain carries TRBV7-9 and TRBJ2-3; 7 bases line up with TRBD2. Trimming cost V 2 bases and J 0 bases; bases outside gene matches: 5. This CDR3 comprises 16 residues. Germline assignment: CDR1 SEHNR and CDR2 FQNEAQ (reference sequence). The CDR3 nucleotides read TGTGCCAGCAGCTTATTCACGGGAGGAAGCACAGATACGCAGTATTTT. It yields the protein CASSLFTGGSTDTQYF.

This clone appeared once. V usage is TRBV5-1 and J usage is TRBJ1-2, with 9 bases matching TRBD1. The CDR3 is 13 residues long. The J segment lost 8 bases and the V segment lost 4 bases, leaving 6 bases of the junction unmatched. Germline V gene lookup returns CDR1 SGHRS and CDR2 YFSETQ. CDR3 amino acids: CASSAGQGRGYTF. The CDR3, as DNA: TGCGCCAGCAGCGCCGGACAGGGGAGAGGCTACACCTTC.

V usage is TRBV18 and J usage is TRBJ1-1; D is possibly TRBD1 (6 bases). The CDR3 runs 16 residues. V was pared by 3 bases and J by 2 bases, with 16 bases between. Germline V gene sequence: CDR1 KGHSH, CDR2 LQKENI. The CDR3: CASSPGTGFFNTEAFF. CDR3 DNA sequence: TGTGCCAGCTCACCCGGAACAGGGTTCTTTAACACTGAAGCTTTCTTT.

V and J are TRBV11-3 and TRBJ2-7, with a tentative D call TRBD2 (6 bases). Germline CDR1 reads SGHNT; CDR2 reads YENEEA. The CDR3 spans 12 residues. V shed 6 bases and J shed 5 bases, with 11 bases lying between them. CDR3 sequence (DNA): TGTGCCAGCAGTCGGAGGGGCAACGAGCAGTACTTC. Its translation: CASSRRGNEQYF.

The rearrangement joins TRBV11-2 to TRBJ2-2; no firm D call. From germline, CDR1 is SGHAT and CDR2 FQNNGV. CDR3 length: 12 amino acids. V gave up 5 bases and J gave up 1 base, with 2 bases separating them. The CDR3: CASSRNTGELFF. The DNA for the CDR3 is TGTGCCAGCAGCCGGAACACCGGGGAGCTGTTTTTT.

This chain uses TRBV27 with TRBJ1-2; tentatively, D is TRBD1 (5 bases). This CDR3 is built from 13 residues. CDR1 and CDR2 (germline): MNHEY, SMNVEV (reference sequence). Deletions cut 6 bases from V and 5 bases from J, with 13 bases between. The CDR3 DNA reads as TGTGCCAGCAGGGATCCTAGGGGATATGGCTACACCTTC. Residues: CASRDPRGYGYTF.

The rearrangement links TRBV25-1 to TRBJ1-1; TRBD1 is a possible D gene (6 bases). The CDR3 is 15 residues long. V dropped 2 bases and J dropped 6 bases, with 16 bases sitting between them. The germline V gene encodes CDR1 MGHDK and CDR2 SYGVNS. CDR3 in amino acids: CASSETQGTSAEAFF. The DNA for the CDR3 is TGTGCCAGCAGTGAAACACAGGGAACTTCGGCTGAAGCTTTCTTT.

This clone was recorded a few times. This chain links TRBV12-5 with TRBJ2-5; 16 bases agree with TRBD2. Per the germline V gene, CDR1 is LGHNT and CDR2 is FRNRAP. The CDR3 is 17 residues long. The V segment lost 5 bases and the J segment 5 bases; nucleotides outside the gene matches: 8. CDR3 bases: TGTGCTAGTGGTCCGGGACTAGCGGGAGGGATATCGGAGACCCAGTACTTC. It translates to CASGPGLAGGISETQYF. Looking up the rest from reference TRBV12-5 and TRBJ2-5 gives the full variable domain: DARVTQTPRHKVTEMGQEVTMRCQPILGHNTVFWYRQTMMQGLELLAYFRNRAPLDDSGMPKDRFSAEMPDATLATLKIQPSEPRDSAVYFCASGPGLAGGISETQYFGPGTRLLVL.

V gene TRBV4-2 combines with J gene TRBJ1-2; 9 nucleotides agree with TRBD1. Per the germline V gene, CDR1 is LGHNA and CDR2 is YNFKEQ. The CDR3 is 15 residues long. V was pared by 3 bases and J by 4 bases, with 6 bases of the junction left unmatched. This CDR3 is CASSHNVQGAYGYTF. The CDR3 region has the DNA TGTGCCAGCAGCCATAACGTACAGGGGGCCTATGGCTACACCTTC.

The genes are TRBV18 and TRBJ1-6, with 7 bases lining up with TRBD1. The CDR3 sequence is 15 residues long. Germline trimming cut 2 bases from V and 8 bases from J; bases unmatched to any gene: 6. Germline CDR1 KGHSH, CDR2 LQKENI. The CDR3 bases are TGTGCCAGCTCACCAACCGGGACAGCAGATTCACCCCTCCACTTT. It yields the protein CASSPTGTADSPLHF.

The chain is built from TRBV5-1 and TRBJ2-2, with 10 bases that match TRBD1. With 4 bases clipped from V and 0 bases from J, the junction kept 3 bases outside the gene matches. The CDR3 spans 16 residues. In germline, CDR1 is SGHRS, CDR2 YFSETQ. CDR3 DNA sequence: TGCGCCAGCAGCCAGACAGGGGGCGCGAACACCGGGGAGCTGTTTTTT. It codes for CASSQTGGANTGELFF.

This rearrangement joins TRBV30 to TRBJ2-1; D is perhaps TRBD1 (6 bases). The CDR3 sequence is 13 residues long. Trimming cost V 6 bases and J 12 bases, with 21 bases left between them. Germline V gene sequence: CDR1 GTSNPN, CDR2 SVGIG (reference sequence). CDR3 protein: CACTVLFETGQFF. DNA of the CDR3: TGTGCCTGTACCGTTTTGTTTGAGACAGGGCAGTTCTTC. The entire variable domain, with the rest obtained from reference TRBV30 and TRBJ2-1, is as follows: SQTIHQWPATLVQPVGSPLSLECTVEGTSNPNLYWYRQAAGRGLQLLFYSVGIGQISSEVPQNLSASRPQDRQFILSSKKLLLSDSGFYLCACTVLFETGQFFGPGTRLTVL.

The CDR3 DNA follows: TGTGCCAGCAGTTTATTTTATCCGGGGGATGGCCAAGAGACCCAGTACTTC. Amino acids: CASSLFYPGDGQETQYF. The chain carries TRBV27 and TRBJ2-5; TRBD2 might be the D (6 bases). CDR1 is MNHEY, CDR2 SMNVEV, per germline (reference sequence). V was shortened by 1 base and J by 1 base, with 16 bases between the two germline ends. The CDR3 is made up of 17 amino acids.

The chain links TRBV14 to TRBJ2-6; D is unclear. Germline loops: CDR1 SGHDN, CDR2 FVKESK. V lost 0 bases and J 0 bases, leaving 12 bases between the germline ends. The length of the CDR3 is 18 residues. CDR3: CASSQDPYSSSGANVLTF. CDR3 nucleotide sequence: TGTGCCAGCAGCCAAGATCCTTACAGTTCCTCTGGGGCCAACGTCCTGACTTTC. Supplemented by reference TRBV14 and TRBJ2-6, the full variable domain reads EAGVTQFPSHSVIEKGQTVTLRCDPISGHDNLYWYRRVMGKEIKFLLHFVKESKQDESGMPNNRFLAERTGGTYSTLKVQPAELEDSGVYFCASSQDPYSSSGANVLTFGAGSRLTVL.

This chain links TRBV28 with TRBJ2-7; 11 nucleotides line up with TRBD2. This CDR3 is built from 15 residues. The trim removed 6 bases at V and 2 bases at J, leaving 6 bases unmatched. The germline CDR1 and CDR2 sequences are MDHEN and SYDVKM. This CDR3 reads CASRTTSGVPYEQYF. The CDR3, as DNA: TGTGCCAGCAGAACGACTAGCGGGGTTCCCTACGAGCAGTACTTC.

This clone came up once. The chain uses TRBV7-6 and TRBJ1-1; 7 positions agree with TRBD1. The length of the CDR3 is 14 residues. V was pared by 3 bases and J by 7 bases, with 8 bases of the junction left unmatched. The V gene's germline CDR1 is SGHVS and CDR2 FNYEAQ. The CDR3 nucleotides are TGTGCCAGCAGCTTCCAAGGGACAGCCCATGAAGCTTTCTTT. This gives the protein CASSFQGTAHEAFF.

The chain is built from TRBV27 and TRBJ2-7, with 8 bases that match TRBD1. Germline V gene data show CDR1 as MNHEY and CDR2 as SMNVEV (reference sequence). The J segment lost 5 bases and the V segment lost 5 bases, leaving 5 bases of the junction unmatched. The CDR3 consists of 13 residues. CDR3 sequence: CASSRDRRNEQYF. The CDR3 DNA reads TGTGCCAGCAGTCGGGACAGGCGGAACGAGCAGTACTTC.

This clone came up once. At the DNA level, this CDR3 is encoded by other sequences in the same sample as well. The rearrangement uses TRBV10-3 and TRBJ1-4; the D is unclear. The CDR3 spans 13 residues. Trimming took off 7 bases at V and 0 bases at J, with 6 bases between the two ends. From germline, CDR1 is ENHRY and CDR2 SYGVKD. The CDR3 DNA is TGTGCCATCACGGGGTCAACTAATGAAAAACTGTTTTTT. This translates into CAITGSTNEKLFF.

The chain joins TRBV10-3 to TRBJ2-7; D is ambiguous. Germline CDR1 is ENHRY and CDR2 is SYGVKD. Trimming stripped 6 bases from V and 0 bases from J, with 15 bases between. The CDR3 has 15 amino acids. CDR3 coding DNA: TGTGCCATCAGGGATGACTCAAGGAGCTCCTACGAGCAGTACTTC. Translating it yields CAIRDDSRSSYEQYF.

The genes are TRBV28 and TRBJ2-1; a weak D match, TRBD1 (8 bases). CDR3 length equals 15 residues. V was trimmed by 8 bases and J by 7 bases, leaving 21 bases between them. The germline V gene encodes CDR1 MDHEN and CDR2 SYDVKM. The DNA of the CDR3 is TGTGCCAGCCGACTAGCAGGGGGCGCAGGGAATGAGCAGTTCTTC. Protein sequence: CASRLAGGAGNEQFF.

V usage is TRBV11-1 and J usage is TRBJ2-4; D is uncertain. Looked up from germline, CDR1 is SGHAT and CDR2 is FQDESV (reference sequence). V was clipped by 4 bases and J by 8 bases, with 9 bases between them. The CDR3 spans 12 residues. CDR3 protein: CASSSTSDIQYF. CDR3 in DNA: TGTGCCAGCAGCTCCACTTCGGACATTCAGTACTTC.